This entry features one T cell receptor (beta chain) sequence. The sample is drawn from a study of blood T cell repertoires in COVID-19. Authors' methods: Nucleated cell number was recorded as an estimate derived from reference gene primer amplification. Profiled with immunoSEQ multiplex PCR; TCRdb holds only in-frame clones, not every one. V and J calls plus clone size are reproduced from that table; the DNA served to infer D and trimming. The sample has about 190,000 clones; less than 90% are singletons. CDR1 is SGHDT and CDR2 is YYEEEE in the germline V gene. This CDR3 spans 14 amino acids. V trimming: 2 bases; J trimming: 5 bases; junction bases outside the gene matches: 4.

Sequencing was done on a sample of peripheral blood. This chain links TRBV5-6 with TRBJ2-7, with 10 positions matching TRBD2. This TCR was sampled from a human donor in a cohort sampled during active COVID-19. The CDR3 DNA reads as TGTGCCAGCAGCTTTGGACTAGCGGTCGACGAGCAGTACTTC. This sequence encodes CASSFGLAVDEQYF.